What follows are 21 T cell receptor beta chains derived from one specimen sequenced in a study of T cell repertoires in cytomegalovirus infection. These receptors are not linked to any known antigen. MiXCR, run by TCRdb on the reads, gives a single entry per CDR3 protein. The profile shows about 830,000 distinct CDR3 sequences, 30% to 35% of them singletons. The sample was cultured CD8+ T cells from PBMCs, taken from culture after CMV antigen stimulation. The receptors were sampled from a human donor in good health (CMV status not recorded). Some clones in this sample may be carry-over from other donors' samples.

This sequence joins TRBV2 and TRBJ2-5, with 7 bases that match TRBD1. The CDR3 is made up of 17 amino acids. Germline-derived CDR1 and CDR2 are SNHLY and FYNNEI. The V segment lost 6 bases and the J segment 2 bases; nucleotides outside the gene matches: 15. DNA for the CDR3: TGTGCCAGCAGGGGGACAGTAGAAAGATTCTATCAAGAGACCCAGTACTTC. It encodes CASRGTVERFYQETQYF. Complete variable domain (other parts from reference TRBV2 and TRBJ2-5): EPEVTQTPSHQVTQMGQEVILRCVPISNHLYFYWYRQILGQKVEFLVSFYNNEISEKSEIFDDQFSVERPDGSNFTLKIRSTKLEDSAMYFCASRGTVERFYQETQYFGPGTRLLVL.

This clonotype has ten or more counts. The CDR3 reads CASSFGGAGNEQFF. The DNA for the CDR3 is TGTGCCAGCAGTTTTGGGGGGGCGGGGAATGAGCAGTTCTTC. The chain is built from TRBV27 and TRBJ2-1; weak D call: TRBD2 (7 bases). Trimming stripped 3 bases from V and 7 bases from J, with 13 bases between. The CDR3 extends over 14 amino acids. The germline V gene has CDR1 MNHEY and CDR2 SMNVEV (reference sequence).

Only one count was recorded for this clonotype. The V call is TRBV4-1, the J call TRBJ1-1; D uncertain. The V end was cut by 4 bases, the J end by 3 bases, with 12 bases between. The CDR3 consists of 14 residues. Germline CDR1 MGHRA, CDR2 YSYEKL. This CDR3 is CASSPLVGYTEAFF. As DNA, the CDR3 is TGCGCCAGCAGCCCCCTAGTGGGCTACACTGAAGCTTTCTTT.

This clonotype was seen a handful of times. The chain uses TRBV5-5 and TRBJ2-7; D is unresolved. Germline values: CDR1 SGHKS, CDR2 YYEKEE (reference sequence). Trimming shortened V by 0 bases and J by 5 bases, and 12 bases separated the two germline ends. CDR3 length equals 14 residues. The CDR3 DNA reads as TGTGCCAGCAGCTTGGAAGGAAAGTCGAACGAGCAGTACTTC. Protein: CASSLEGKSNEQYF.

The rearrangement uses TRBV4-3 and TRBJ2-1, with TRBD1 identical over 7 bases. The CDR3 contains 17 residues. Germline V gene data show CDR1 as LGHNA and CDR2 as YSLEER. J was trimmed by 4 bases and V by 0 bases; bases with no gene match: 9. The CDR3 sequence is CASSQEDTGTVYNEQFF. CDR3 coding DNA: TGCGCCAGCAGCCAAGAAGACACCGGGACAGTTTACAATGAGCAGTTCTTC.

The genes are TRBV6-2 or TRBV6-3 and TRBJ2-1; maybe TRBD1 (6 bases). The CDR3 spans 12 residues. Trimming took off 6 bases at V and 8 bases at J, with 11 bases between the two ends. Germline assignment: CDR1 MNHEY and CDR2 SVGEGT. The CDR3 spells CASSEYRDEQFF. CDR3 DNA sequence: TGTGCCAGCAGCGAATACAGGGATGAGCAGTTCTTC.

The chain is built from TRBV6-5 and TRBJ1-1; TRBD1 matches at 10 bases. V lost 4 bases and J lost 1; bases outside the gene matches: 3. This CDR3 is built from 15 residues. Germline lookup yields CDR1 MNHEY and CDR2 SVGAGI. The DNA for the CDR3 is TGTGCCAGCAGTTCGGGACAGGGGACGAACACTGAAGCTTTCTTT. Protein product: CASSSGQGTNTEAFF.

On this clonotype itself: Sequence at one end of the junction differs from germline and may be a read error. The rearrangement joins TRBV7-4 to TRBJ2-1; possibly TRBD1 for D (6 bases). The CDR3 length is 14 residues. CDR1 SGHVT and CDR2 SQSDAQ come from the germline V gene. The CDR3 protein is CANSLEGAYNEQFF. The CDR3 nucleotides are TGTGCCAACAGCCTCGAGGGGGCCTACAATGAGCAGTTCTTC.

The rearrangement joins TRBV6-5 to TRBJ1-1, with a tentative D call TRBD1 (5 bases). Looked up from germline, CDR1 is MNHEY and CDR2 is SVGAGI. The CDR3 extends over 14 amino acids. V dropped 2 bases and J dropped 6 bases, with 13 bases sitting between them. The CDR3 here is CASSYRSGWSEAFF. In DNA, the CDR3 is TGTGCCAGCAGTTACCGCTCAGGGTGGTCTGAAGCTTTCTTT.

As regards this clonotype: A much larger clonotype is one base distant, so this may be a read error. The rearrangement uses TRBV7-6 and TRBJ2-2; TRBD1 might be the D (7 bases). The CDR3 runs 16 residues. CDR1 SGHVS and CDR2 FNYEAQ come from the germline V gene. V gave up 3 bases and J gave up 2 bases, with 13 bases separating them. The CDR3 spells CASSFTRGTNTGELFF. The CDR3 coding sequence is TGTGCCAGCAGCTTTACCAGGGGGACTAACACCGGGGAGCTGTTTTTT.

V and J are TRBV4-3 and TRBJ2-3; possibly TRBD1 or TRBD2 for D (5 bases each). Germline V gene data show CDR1 as LGHNA and CDR2 as YSLEER. The V end was cut by 6 bases, the J end by 6 bases, with 19 bases between. The CDR3 is 15 residues long. CDR3 sequence reads: CASRWSLEGWDTQYF. CDR3 in DNA: TGCGCCAGCAGGTGGTCCCTCGAGGGGTGGGATACGCAGTATTTT.

This clonotype was observed at least ten times. The CDR3 region has the DNA TGTGCCAGCAGCTTAGAGGCAGCAGAGAATAGCAATCAGCCCCAGCATTTT. Amino acids: CASSLEAAENSNQPQHF. V gene TRBV7-6 combines with J gene TRBJ1-5; D ambiguous. Germline V CDR1 and CDR2: SGHVS, FNYEAQ. This CDR3 spans 17 amino acids. V gave up 1 base and J gave up 0 bases, with 13 bases separating them. Using reference TRBV7-6 and TRBJ1-5 for the parts outside the CDR3, the full variable domain is GAGVSQSPRYKVTKRGQDVALRCDPISGHVSLYWYRQALGQGPEFLTYFNYEAQQDKSGLPNDRFSAERPEGSISTLTIQRTEQRDSAMYRCASSLEAAENSNQPQHFGDGTRLSIL.

In this sample, this clonotype turned up a few times. V and J are TRBV19 and TRBJ2-1; unclear D gene. Germline V gene sequence: CDR1 LNHDA, CDR2 SQIVND (reference sequence). CDR3 length: 15 amino acids. With 1 base removed from V and 6 bases from J, the gap between germline ends came to 13 bases. Here the CDR3 DNA reads TGTGCCAGTAGTATAGTTGTTTCAGGTCTCAATGAGCAGTTCTTC. It translates to CASSIVVSGLNEQFF.

This clonotype has a handful of counts. The chain joins TRBV7-6 to TRBJ2-7; possibly TRBD1 for D (6 bases). The CDR3 runs 15 residues. From germline, CDR1 is SGHVS and CDR2 FNYEAQ. V gave up 5 bases and J gave up 2 bases, with 16 bases separating them. The CDR3 region has the DNA TGTGCCAGCAGCATCAGGGGTAGTCCAACCTACGAGCAGTACTTC. As protein: CASSIRGSPTYEQYF.

This clonotype turned up a few times. The rearrangement links TRBV7-8 to TRBJ1-4, with D hard to call. This CDR3 region has 18 residues. The germline V gene has CDR1 SGHVS and CDR2 FQNEAQ. V was clipped by 4 bases and J by 0 bases, with 18 bases between them. DNA for the CDR3: TGTGCCAGCAGCTGGGTCGGACGGCTGGATGCAACTAATGAAAAACTGTTTTTT. Its translation is CASSWVGRLDATNEKLFF.

In nucleotides, the CDR3 is TGTGCCAGCAGTTTCAGGGGGAGGAAAACTGAAGCTTTCTTT. Its protein product is CASSFRGRKTEAFF. The V call is TRBV12-3 or TRBV12-4, the J call TRBJ1-1; 7 bases agree with TRBD1. CDR3 size: 14 residues. The V gene end was trimmed by 3 bases and the J gene end by 5 bases; junction bases not matched to a gene: 6.

CDR3 amino acids: CASSPGRGLAAIEEQYF. CDR3 in DNA: TGTGCCAGCAGCCCGGGGCGGGGTCTAGCGGCCATTGAAGAGCAGTACTTC. The J gene is TRBJ2-7, the V gene TRBV9; 7 nucleotides align to TRBD2. The V gene end was trimmed by 4 bases and the J gene end by 7 bases; junction bases not matched to a gene: 20. The CDR3 length is 17 residues. CDR1 and CDR2 (germline): SGDLS, YYNGEE.

The chain recombines TRBV4-1 with TRBJ2-7, with 10 bases lining up with TRBD1. Germline loops: CDR1 MGHRA, CDR2 YSYEKL. The CDR3 loop spans 15 amino acids. CDR3 region: CASSQMTGGPYEQYV. As DNA, the CDR3 is TGTGCCAGCAGCCAAATGACAGGGGGCCCCTACGAGCAGTACGTC.

This clonotype has a handful of counts. The chain combines TRBV7-8 with TRBJ1-3; 10 bases line up with TRBD1. The V segment lost 5 bases and the J segment 9 bases; nucleotides outside the gene matches: 10. Per germline, CDR1 SGHVS and CDR2 FQNEAQ. The CDR3 has 15 amino acids. The DNA for the CDR3 is TGTGCCAGCAGCCCCCCCGGGACAGGGGTAACCACCATATATTTT. It translates to CASSPPGTGVTTIYF.

As for this clonotype: A much larger clone sits a single nucleotide away, making a read error possible. V gene TRBV7-6 combines with J gene TRBJ2-2, with TRBD2 matching 11 bases. CDR1 SGHVS and CDR2 FNYEAQ come from the germline V gene. The CDR3 covers 16 residues. CDR3 in amino acids: CTSSHTLAGGTGELFF. The CDR3 nucleotides read TGTACCAGCAGCCACACCCTAGCGGGGGGCACCGGGGAGCTGTTTTTT. The whole variable domain, filled in from reference TRBV7-6 and TRBJ2-2, reads GAGVSQSPRYKVTKRGQDVALRCDPISGHVSLYWYRQALGQGPEFLTYFNYEAQQDKSGLPNDRFSAERPEGSISTLTIQRTEQRDSAMYRCTSSHTLAGGTGELFFGEGSRLTVL.

In this sample, this clonotype turned up a few times. The chain links TRBV27 to TRBJ1-3; no clear D. In germline, CDR1 is MNHEY, CDR2 SMNVEV (reference sequence). Trimming removed 1 base at V and 4 bases at J, with 11 bases between. This CDR3 spans 15 amino acids. This chain's CDR3 is CASSLFAGFGNTIYF. CDR3 bases: TGTGCCAGCAGTTTATTCGCGGGGTTCGGAAACACCATATATTTT.